Only a few counts were recorded for the clone carrying this T cell receptor beta chain. The authors ran a second PCR of about 6 to 11 cycles using a sample-barcoded 5' primer and a J-beta primer mix. Using its own MiXCR run on the 5' RACE reads, TCRdb lists one record per CDR3 protein. The data hold about 1.5 million distinct CDR3 sequences, with 35% to 45% observed a single time. The CDR3 loop spans 16 amino acids. Trimming removed 4 bases at V and 6 bases at J, with 20 bases between. Germline V gene sequence: CDR1 MDHEN, CDR2 SYDVKM. These data belong to a study of blood T cells in healthy people across ages.

The origin of this receptor is a woman aged 18-29 years in good health. The J gene is TRBJ2-3, the V gene TRBV28; weak D call: TRBD2 (6 bases). What was sequenced was blood. Here the CDR3 reads CASSSSLATKPDTQYF. In DNA, the CDR3 is TGTGCCAGCAGTTCCTCACTAGCTACCAAGCCCGATACGCAGTATTTT. The full variable domain, its missing parts supplied by reference TRBV28 and TRBJ2-3, is DVKVTQSSRYLVKRTGEKVFLECVQDMDHENMFWYRQDPGLGLRLIYFSYDVKMKEKGDIPEGYSVSREKKERFSLILESASTNQTSMYLCASSSSLATKPDTQYFGPGTRLTVL.